The sequence of this TCR beta chain was determined in a study of cytomegalovirus exposure and HLA in healthy donors. Turning to this clone: Its antigen is as yet unknown.

The study ran its PCR with 60 Vbeta and 13 Jbeta primers. The data were produced by immunoSEQ multiplex PCR, yet TCRdb's version contains in-frame clones alone and is incomplete. The table shows around 190,000 clones, with approximately 86% occurring only once. Study-level results: 150 to 200 TCR beta chains were listed as cytomegalovirus-associated.

The V and J ends lost 4 bases and 2 bases respectively, with 19 bases between them. Germline CDR1 SGHRS, CDR2 YFSETQ. CDR3 size: 17 residues. J is TRBJ2-1 and V is TRBV5-1, with D possibly being TRBD2 (6 bases). The sequence derives from a woman in her 30s in good health and CMV-seronegative. Sequencing was performed on PBMCs. This CDR3 is CASSAAGADYPYNEQFF. The CDR3 bases are TGCGCCAGCAGCGCCGCCGGTGCGGACTACCCCTACAATGAGCAGTTCTTC. Variable domain in full (rest from reference TRBV5-1 and TRBJ2-1): KAGVTQTPRYLIKTRGQQVTLSCSPISGHRSVSWYQQTPGQGLQFLFEYFSETQRNKGNFPGRFSGRQFSNSRSEMNVSTLELGDSALYLCASSAAGADYPYNEQFFGPGTRLTVL.